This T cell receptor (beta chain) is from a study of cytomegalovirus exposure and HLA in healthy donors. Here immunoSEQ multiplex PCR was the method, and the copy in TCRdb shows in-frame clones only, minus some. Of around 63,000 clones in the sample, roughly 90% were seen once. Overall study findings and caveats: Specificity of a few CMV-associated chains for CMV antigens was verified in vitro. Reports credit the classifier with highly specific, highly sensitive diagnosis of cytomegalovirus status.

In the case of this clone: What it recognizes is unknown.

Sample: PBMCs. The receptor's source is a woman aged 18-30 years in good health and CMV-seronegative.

CDR3 DNA sequence: TGTGCCACCAGCAGGCAGGGACAGGGTTGGCAGCCCCAGCATTTT. It translates to CATSRQGQGWQPQHF. The genes are TRBV15 and TRBJ1-5; TRBD1 aligns across 9 bases. Trimming removed 3 bases from V and 7 bases from J; junction bases left unmatched: 7. The CDR3 has 15 residues. The V gene's germline CDR1 is LNHNV and CDR2 YYDKDF (reference sequence). The variable domain in full, completed from reference TRBV15 and TRBJ1-5, reads DAMVIQNPRYQVTQFGKPVTLSCSQTLNHNVMYWYQQKSSQAPKLLFHYYDKDFNNEADTPDNFQSRRPNTSFCFLDIRSPGLGDTAMYLCATSRQGQGWQPQHFGDGTRLSIL.